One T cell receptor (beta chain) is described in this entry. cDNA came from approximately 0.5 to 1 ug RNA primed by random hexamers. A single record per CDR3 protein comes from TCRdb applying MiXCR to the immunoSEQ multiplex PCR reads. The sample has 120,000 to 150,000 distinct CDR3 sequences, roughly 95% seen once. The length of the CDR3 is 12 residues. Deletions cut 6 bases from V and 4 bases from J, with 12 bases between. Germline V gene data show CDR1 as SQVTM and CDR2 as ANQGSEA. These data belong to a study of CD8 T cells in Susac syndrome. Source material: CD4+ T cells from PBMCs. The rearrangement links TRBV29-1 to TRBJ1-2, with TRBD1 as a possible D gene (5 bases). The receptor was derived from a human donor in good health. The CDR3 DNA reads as TGCAGCGTCGCTACAGGCGCCTATGGCTACACCTTC. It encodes CSVATGAYGYTF.